The sequence of this T cell receptor (beta chain) was determined in a study of control samples from healthy donors and cancer patients. The V end was cut by 0 bases, the J end by 14 bases, with 12 bases between. CDR1 and CDR2 (germline): SGHRS, YFSETQ. This CDR3 region has 12 residues. The table came from immunoSEQ multiplex PCR; TCRdb's copy has only in-frame clones and leaves some out. There are about 80,000 clones in the sample; under 90% occur only once, and around 5.1% lies in the top ten. This sequence was found in a man aged 50 or older in good health. The V call is TRBV5-1, the J call TRBJ2-1, with a tentative D call TRBD1 (5 bases). Material for sequencing was blood. CDR3 bases: TGCGCCAGCAGCTTGGAGGGCAGGGTGGAGTTCTTC. Translated, it gives CASSLEGRVEFF.